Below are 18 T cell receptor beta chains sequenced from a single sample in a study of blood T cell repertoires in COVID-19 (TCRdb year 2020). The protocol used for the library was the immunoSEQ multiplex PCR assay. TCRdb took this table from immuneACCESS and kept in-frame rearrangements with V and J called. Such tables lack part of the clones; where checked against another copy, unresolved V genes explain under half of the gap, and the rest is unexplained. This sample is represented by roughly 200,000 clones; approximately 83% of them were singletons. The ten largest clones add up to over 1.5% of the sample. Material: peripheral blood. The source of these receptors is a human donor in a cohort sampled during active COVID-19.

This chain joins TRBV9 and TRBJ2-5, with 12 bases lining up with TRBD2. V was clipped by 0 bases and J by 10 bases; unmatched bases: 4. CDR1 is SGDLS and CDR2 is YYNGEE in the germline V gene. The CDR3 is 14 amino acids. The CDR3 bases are TGTGCCAGCAGCGTAGGACTAGCGGGAGAGGACCAGTACTTC. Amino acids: CASSVGLAGEDQYF.

The CDR3 DNA reads TGTGCCAGCAGAGGCCTAGCGGGACCCCTAGCCAAAAACATTCAGTACTTC. This encodes CASRGLAGPLAKNIQYF. V usage is TRBV28 and J usage is TRBJ2-4; 9 bases match TRBD2. The CDR3 extends over 17 amino acids. Looked up from germline, CDR1 is MDHEN and CDR2 is SYDVKM. Losses at the gene ends were 6 bases for V and 0 bases for J; bases not matched to a gene: 9.

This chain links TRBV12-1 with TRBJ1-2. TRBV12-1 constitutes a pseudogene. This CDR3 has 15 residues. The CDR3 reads CASRTPAIRFYGYTF. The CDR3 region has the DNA TGTGCCAGCAGGACCCCAGCGATACGGTTCTATGGCTACACCTTC.

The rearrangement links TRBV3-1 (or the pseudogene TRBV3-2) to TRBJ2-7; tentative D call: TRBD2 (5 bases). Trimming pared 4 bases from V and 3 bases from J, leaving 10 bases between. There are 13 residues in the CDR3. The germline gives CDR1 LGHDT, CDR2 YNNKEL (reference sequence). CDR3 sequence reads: CASSLHRGYEQYF. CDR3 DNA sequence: TGTGCCAGCAGCCTTCACCGGGGCTACGAGCAGTACTTC.

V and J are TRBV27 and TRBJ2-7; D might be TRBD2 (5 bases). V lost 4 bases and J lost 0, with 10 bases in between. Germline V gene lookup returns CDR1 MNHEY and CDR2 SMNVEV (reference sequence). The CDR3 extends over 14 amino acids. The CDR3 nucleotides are TGTGCCAGCAGTTCCCCGGGGTACTCCTACGAGCAGTACTTC. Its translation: CASSSPGYSYEQYF.

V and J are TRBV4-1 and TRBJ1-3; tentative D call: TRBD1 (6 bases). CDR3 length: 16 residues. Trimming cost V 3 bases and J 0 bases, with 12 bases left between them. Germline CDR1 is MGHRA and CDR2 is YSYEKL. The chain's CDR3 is CASSQKGQISGNTIYF. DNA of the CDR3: TGCGCCAGCAGCCAGAAAGGACAGATCTCTGGAAACACCATATATTTT.

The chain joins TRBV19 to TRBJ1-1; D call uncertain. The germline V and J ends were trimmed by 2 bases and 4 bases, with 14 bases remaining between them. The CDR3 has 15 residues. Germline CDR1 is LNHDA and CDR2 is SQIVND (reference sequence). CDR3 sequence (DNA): TGTGCCAGTAGTATAAACCCAGAGGGTCCCACTGAAGCTTTCTTT. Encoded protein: CASSINPEGPTEAFF. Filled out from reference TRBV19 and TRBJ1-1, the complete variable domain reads DGGITQSPKYLFRKEGQNVTLSCEQNLNHDAMYWYRQDPGQGLRLIYYSQIVNDFQKGDIAEGYSVSREKKESFPLTVTSAQKNPTAFYLCASSINPEGPTEAFFGQGTRLTVV.

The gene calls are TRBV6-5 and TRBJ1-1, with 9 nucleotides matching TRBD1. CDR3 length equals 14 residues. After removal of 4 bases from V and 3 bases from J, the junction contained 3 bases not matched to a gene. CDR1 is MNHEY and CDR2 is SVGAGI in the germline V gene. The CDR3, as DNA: TGTGCCAGCAGTTGGGACAGGGAAGACACTGAAGCTTTCTTT. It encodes CASSWDREDTEAFF.

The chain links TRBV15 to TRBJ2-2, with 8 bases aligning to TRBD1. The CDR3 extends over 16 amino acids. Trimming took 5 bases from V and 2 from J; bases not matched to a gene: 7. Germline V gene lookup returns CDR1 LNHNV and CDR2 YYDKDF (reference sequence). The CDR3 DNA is TGTGCCACCAGCGGACCGGGACAGGCTAACACCGGGGAGCTGTTTTTT. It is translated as CATSGPGQANTGELFF. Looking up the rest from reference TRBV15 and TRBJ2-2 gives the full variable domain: DAMVIQNPRYQVTQFGKPVTLSCSQTLNHNVMYWYQQKSSQAPKLLFHYYDKDFNNEADTPDNFQSRRPNTSFCFLDIRSPGLGDTAMYLCATSGPGQANTGELFFGEGSRLTVL.

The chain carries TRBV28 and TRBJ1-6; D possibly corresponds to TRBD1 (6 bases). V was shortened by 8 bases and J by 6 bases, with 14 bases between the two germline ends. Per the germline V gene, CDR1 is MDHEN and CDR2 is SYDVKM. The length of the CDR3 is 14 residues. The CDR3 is CASPYRVGNSPLHF. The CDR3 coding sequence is TGTGCCAGCCCATACAGGGTGGGTAATTCACCCCTCCACTTT.

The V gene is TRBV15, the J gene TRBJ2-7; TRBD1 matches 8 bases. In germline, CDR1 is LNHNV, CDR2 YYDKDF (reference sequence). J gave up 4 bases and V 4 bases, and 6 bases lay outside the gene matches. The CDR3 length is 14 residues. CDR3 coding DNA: TGTGCCACCAGCATGGCGACAGGGGTTTACGAGCAGTACTTC. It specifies CATSMATGVYEQYF.

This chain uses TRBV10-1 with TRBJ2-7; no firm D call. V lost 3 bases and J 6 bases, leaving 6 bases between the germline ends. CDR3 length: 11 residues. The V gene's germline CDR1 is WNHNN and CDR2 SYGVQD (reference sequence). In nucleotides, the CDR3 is TGCGCCAGCAGTGATAGCCGCGAGCAGTACTTC. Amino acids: CASSDSREQYF.

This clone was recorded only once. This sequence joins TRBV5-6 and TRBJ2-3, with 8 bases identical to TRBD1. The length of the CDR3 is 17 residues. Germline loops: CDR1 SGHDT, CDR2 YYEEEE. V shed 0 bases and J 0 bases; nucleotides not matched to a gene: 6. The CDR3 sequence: CASSLVGTGKSTDTQYF. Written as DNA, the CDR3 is TGTGCCAGCAGCTTGGTCGGGACAGGTAAAAGCACAGATACGCAGTATTTT.

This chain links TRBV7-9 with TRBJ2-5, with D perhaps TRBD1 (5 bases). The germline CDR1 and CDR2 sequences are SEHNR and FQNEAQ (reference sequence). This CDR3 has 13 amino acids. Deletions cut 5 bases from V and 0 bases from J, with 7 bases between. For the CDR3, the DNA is TGTGCCAGCAGCCGGACATACCAAGAGACCCAGTACTTC. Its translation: CASSRTYQETQYF.

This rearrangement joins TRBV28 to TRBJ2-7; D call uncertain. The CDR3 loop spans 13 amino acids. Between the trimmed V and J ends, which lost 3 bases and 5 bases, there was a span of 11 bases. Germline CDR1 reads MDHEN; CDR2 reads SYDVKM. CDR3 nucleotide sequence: TGTGCCAGCAGTTTGGCCCCCCCCAACGAGCAGTACTTC. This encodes CASSLAPPNEQYF.

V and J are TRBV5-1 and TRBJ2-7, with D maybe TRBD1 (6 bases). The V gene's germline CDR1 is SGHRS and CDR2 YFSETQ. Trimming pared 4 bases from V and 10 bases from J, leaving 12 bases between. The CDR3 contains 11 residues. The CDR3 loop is CASSGGLLQYF. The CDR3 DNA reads TGCGCCAGCAGCGGGGGCCTCCTACAGTACTTC.

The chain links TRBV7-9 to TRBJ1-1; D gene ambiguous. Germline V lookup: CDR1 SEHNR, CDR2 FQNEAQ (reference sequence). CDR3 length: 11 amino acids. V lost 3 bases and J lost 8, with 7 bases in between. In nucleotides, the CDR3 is TGTGCCAGCAGCTTTGAGGCGGAAGCTTTCTTT. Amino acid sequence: CASSFEAEAFF.

The CDR3 DNA is TGTGCCAGCAGCCGCGCGGCAGGGGGCATGGAGACCCAGTACTTC. As protein: CASSRAAGGMETQYF. V gene TRBV5-4 combines with J gene TRBJ2-5; 8 bases agree with TRBD1. The CDR3 contains 15 residues. V gave up 4 bases and J gave up 5 bases; unmatched junction bases: 10. Germline assignment: CDR1 SGHNT and CDR2 YYREEE (reference sequence).